This T cell receptor (beta chain) was identified in a study of breast tumors, draining lymph nodes, adjacent tissues. This clonotype ranks as medium-sized. Its target is unknown. TCRdb independently ran MiXCR on the multiplex PCR reads; one entry per CDR3 protein. This repertoire shows approximately 19,000 distinct CDR3 sequences, 50% found once; its top ten account for roughly 8%. V shed 0 bases and J shed 6 bases, with 5 bases lying between them. Germline CDR1 is SGDLS and CDR2 is YYNGEE. The CDR3 is 12 residues long. Study-wide findings and caveats: Compared with lymph nodes, tumors were less diverse; compared with nontumor tissue, more. The lymph node origin of tumor T cells was framed as consistent with a hypothesis, not demonstrated. Luminal-like breast cancer showed significantly higher tumor–nontumor repertoire similarity than basal-like.

Sequencing was performed on breast tumor tissue. The chain uses TRBV9 and TRBJ2-3; D remains unclear. The sequence came from a female donor with breast cancer. Some clones in this sample may be carry-over from other donors' samples. DNA of the CDR3: TGTGCCAGCAGCGTAGATGGGGATACGCAGTATTTT. Protein product: CASSVDGDTQYF.